These T cell receptor beta chains were read from a single sample in a study of blood T cell repertoires in COVID-19. Assay used: immunoSEQ multiplex PCR; TCRdb lists only in-frame clones, some missing. Here the sample spans 150,000 to 200,000 clones, approximately 85% being singletons. Sequencing used peripheral blood. These receptor sequences come from a woman aged 55-75 years with acute or convalescent COVID-19. Each CDR3 is given with its conserved first and last residue. Fields, in order: V gene, J gene, D gene, clone size, CDR3 DNA, CDR3 protein. D genes are given only for firm matches. Only some rows state a clone size, as once, few, many or a class for expanded clones.

TRBV15,TRBJ2-1,NA,NA,TGTGCCACCAGCAGAGTCGGCAATGAGCAGTTCTTC,CATSRVGNEQFF
TRBV7-2,TRBJ2-6,NA,NA,TGTGCCAGCAGCCCACAGGGAGGGAGAGTCTTTGGGGCCAACGTCCTGACTTTC,CASSPQGGRVFGANVLTF
TRBV2,TRBJ2-3,NA,NA,TGTGCCAGCAGGGCAGGTGGGGATACGCAGTATTTT,CASRAGGDTQYF
TRBV6-2/TRBV6-3,TRBJ1-5,NA,NA,TGTGCCAGCAGTTACGGTGGAGACAATCAGCCCCAGCATTTT,CASSYGGDNQPQHF
TRBV7-3,TRBJ2-3,TRBD2,NA,TGTGCCAGCAGCCCCTCCGGGGCTAGCGGGCCGTCAGATACGCAGTATTTT,CASSPSGASGPSDTQYF
TRBV5-3,TRBJ1-5,NA,NA,TGTGCCAGAAGCTACCGGACAGTCAGCAATCAGCCCCAGCATTTT,CARSYRTVSNQPQHF
TRBV5-5,TRBJ1-2,TRBD1,NA,TGTGCCAGCAGCTTCCGGACAGGGGCGGATGGCTACACCTTC,CASSFRTGADGYTF
TRBV27,TRBJ2-7,TRBD1,NA,TGTGCCAGCCGGGACAGGGGTCCTTCCTACGAGCAGTACTTC,CASRDRGPSYEQYF
TRBV7-2,TRBJ2-3,TRBD1,NA,TGTGCCAGCAGCTCCCAAGGGACAGTAAGGAAGTATTTT,CASSSQGTVRKYF
TRBV4-1,TRBJ1-5,NA,NA,TGCGCCAGCAGCTCACGGGACTCTCAGCCCCAGCATTTT,CASSSRDSQPQHF
TRBV25-1,TRBJ2-7,NA,NA,TGTGCCAGCAGTCCCCGTCGGGGAGCGGGGGCCTCAGGGGGACAGTACTTC,CASSPRRGAGASGGQYF
TRBV29-1,TRBJ2-5,NA,NA,TGCAGCGTTCGGTGGGGAGGCGAGACCCAGTACTTC,CSVRWGGETQYF
TRBV25-1,TRBJ1-1,TRBD1,NA,TGTGCCAGCAGCTGGACAGGGACCACTGAAGCTTTCTTT,CASSWTGTTEAFF
TRBV6-4,TRBJ1-1,NA,NA,TGTGCCAGCAGAGCATCAGGGGACCTGAACACTGAAGCTTTCTTT,CASRASGDLNTEAFF
TRBV4-2,TRBJ2-3,TRBD2,NA,TGTGCCAGCAGCCAGGATCTAGCGGGGACTAGCACAGATACGCAGTATTTT,CASSQDLAGTSTDTQYF
TRBV6-1,TRBJ1-5,NA,NA,TGTGCCAGCAGTGAACAAGTCCAGGGGCATCAGCCCCAGCATTTT,CASSEQVQGHQPQHF
TRBV2,TRBJ1-6,TRBD1,NA,TGTGCCAGCAGTCCCGGACAGGTTTACTCCTATAATTCACCCCTCCACTTT,CASSPGQVYSYNSPLHF
TRBV24-1,TRBJ2-2,NA,NA,TGTGCCACCACCGGGAGCCTGAACACCGGGGAGCTGTTTTTT,CATTGSLNTGELFF
TRBV11-3,TRBJ1-1,TRBD1,once,TGTGCCAGCAGCTTAGACAGGACAGGGGGAACTGAAGCTTTCTTT,CASSLDRTGGTEAFF
TRBV10-3,TRBJ1-1,TRBD1,NA,TGTGCCACAGGGGGCTCAGGGGCTGAAGCTTTCTTT,CATGGSGAEAFF
TRBV4-1,TRBJ2-3,NA,NA,TGCGCCAGCAGCCAAGATCCCTTCACAGATACGCAGTATTTT,CASSQDPFTDTQYF
TRBV5-1,TRBJ2-2,TRBD2,NA,TGCGCCAGCAGCACCAGCTTAGGGACTAGCGGGAGGAGGAACACCGGGGAGCTGTTTTTT,CASSTSLGTSGRRNTGELFF
TRBV15,TRBJ1-4,NA,NA,TGTGCCACCAGTAGTAGAGCGATTGGGGAAAAACTGTTTTTT,CATSSRAIGEKLFF
TRBV29-1,TRBJ1-1,NA,once,TGCAGCGTTGAAGGGACAGCGAACACTGAAGCTTTCTTT,CSVEGTANTEAFF
TRBV11-1,TRBJ2-3,NA,NA,TGTGCCAGCAGCTTAAGCGGAGGCACAGATACGCAGTATTTT,CASSLSGGTDTQYF
TRBV6-2/TRBV6-3,TRBJ2-7,TRBD1,NA,TGTGCCAGCAGTTACGGGACAGGGCCCGAGCAGTACTTC,CASSYGTGPEQYF
TRBV10-1,TRBJ1-1,NA,NA,TGCGCCAGCAGTGAGGGGGGCCGCGGAGGTCGAGCTTTCTTT,CASSEGGRGGRAFF
TRBV19,TRBJ1-6,NA,NA,TGTGCCAGTAGCCTACAGGGTTCACCCCTCCACTTT,CASSLQGSPLHF
TRBV28,TRBJ2-1,TRBD2,NA,TGTGCCAGCAGTCCTGGGACTAGCGGGAGAACATACAATGAGCAGTTCTTC,CASSPGTSGRTYNEQFF
TRBV27,TRBJ2-6,NA,NA,TGTGCCAGCAGTTTATCCGCGACGGGGTCGGGTGGGGCCAACGTCCTGACTTTC,CASSLSATGSGGANVLTF
TRBV2,TRBJ2-3,TRBD2,NA,TGTGCCAGCAGCCGGGACTACCACACAGATACGCAGTATTTT,CASSRDYHTDTQYF
TRBV5-1,TRBJ2-1,TRBD2,NA,TGCGCCAGCACACCCGGGGGGAGCTCCTACAATGAGCAGTTCTTC,CASTPGGSSYNEQFF
TRBV11-2,TRBJ2-7,TRBD2,NA,TGTGCCAGCTTCCTCGCGGGGGGAACGAGTTACGAGCAGTACTTC,CASFLAGGTSYEQYF
TRBV6-5,TRBJ1-2,TRBD1,NA,TGTGCCAGCAGCGGAAACAGGGGGTTCAACGGCTACACCTTC,CASSGNRGFNGYTF
TRBV5-1,TRBJ2-1,NA,once,TGCGCCAGCAGCTTGGTGGGGAGCTCCTACAATGAGCAGTTCTTC,CASSLVGSSYNEQFF
TRBV11-3,TRBJ2-3,NA,NA,TGTGCCAGCAGCCCCTTAGAGACAGATACGCAGTATTTT,CASSPLETDTQYF
TRBV2,TRBJ2-3,NA,few,TGTGCCAGCAGCTACGCGGGTAATCCCGGTGCAGATACGCAGTATTTT,CASSYAGNPGADTQYF
TRBV5-1,TRBJ1-1,NA,NA,TGCGCCAGCAGGACCGGGGCTGAAGCTTTCTTT,CASRTGAEAFF
TRBV7-2,TRBJ1-5,NA,NA,TGTGCCAGCAGCCTAAGGAGCGGCAGCAATCAGCCCCAGCATTTT,CASSLRSGSNQPQHF
TRBV9,TRBJ2-6,NA,NA,TGTGCCAGCAGCGCTAGAGACTCTGGGGCCAACGTCCTGACTTTC,CASSARDSGANVLTF